This TCR beta chain comes out of a study of blood T cell repertoires in COVID-19. Across the study: Donors in the United States, Italy and Spain gave samples during acute or convalescent COVID-19. From T cells, B-cell-depleted T cells, or PBMCs came the material, which was cDNA or gDNA.

The CDR3 runs to 16 residues. Trimming removed 3 bases from V and 4 bases from J, with 16 bases in between. The germline V gene has CDR1 LGHDT and CDR2 YNNKEL (reference sequence). Original processing methods: Reference gene primer amplification yielded estimated nucleated cell counts. TCRdb keeps only in-frame clones here, not all; method: immunoSEQ multiplex PCR. V and J calls and clone size are given by that table; D and trimming were obtained from the DNA. This sample has 60,000 or so clones, with under 85% found just once. The chain couples TRBV3-1 (or the pseudogene TRBV3-2) to TRBJ1-3; TRBD1 might be the D (5 bases). The clonotype originates from a woman aged 50 to 60 with active or convalescent COVID-19. The source material was peripheral blood. DNA of the CDR3: TGTGCCAGCAGCCATCCGGGGCCGGCGGGAGGAAACACCATATATTTT. Translated: CASSHPGPAGGNTIYF.